This TCR beta chain was found in a study of T-cell memory formation after mild COVID-19 (dated by TCRdb to the early 2020s). About the investigation overall: TCR sequence clusters from the two donors were found to be largely donor specific. In a couple of donors, T-cell clones that expanded and contracted after mild COVID-19 were followed by sequencing TCRalpha and TCRbeta repertoires longitudinally. The cohort was made up of two young adult volunteers, one female and one male, who were previously healthy.

The run used an Illumina NovaSeq 6000. Using 5'RACE with constant-segment primers, TCRalpha and TCRbeta cDNA libraries were constructed, with sample barcodes and unique molecular identifiers added in the process. Trizol reagent was used to extract RNA from every sample. Libraries were amplified in two PCR steps, with a second sample barcode and Illumina TruSeq adapters added in the second step. Sequencing of libraries was performed on an Illumina NovaSeq with 2 x 150 bp paired-end reads. As for the authors' bioinformatics: The reads were demultiplexed and collapsed into UMI-guided consensus sequences using migec v1.2.7. Using mixcr v2.1.11, UMI consensuses were aligned to TRA and TRB V and J templates and then assembled into clonotypes. A clonotype was counted as expanded or contracted only if both edgeR and NoisET called the change significant, with noise models trained on biological replicates. For edgeR calls, the cutoffs were a false discovery rate-adjusted p below 0.01 and a log2 fold-change threshold of 1. PCA with hierarchical clustering of max-normalized trajectories of the 1000 most abundant clonotypes was used as exploratory dynamics analysis. The CD4 or CD8 phenotype of responding clones was assigned using the separately sequenced CD4+ and CD8+ repertoires. Starting from the raw public reads, TCRdb applied fastp trimming at Q25, assembled clones with MiXCR and retained in-frame beta chains. Every entry covers one CDR3 protein and lists the most common genes and DNA from its rows. V and J calls and clone size were set by TCRdb, not the authors. For this sample the table gives about 350,000 distinct CDR3 sequences, of which roughly 13% were detected only once. The top ten clones comprise 22% of the sample.

This clonotype was recorded many times. Its antigen remains undetermined. Per-base quality was not reported, and no clone a single base away is much larger than it. PBMCs were isolated by Ficoll-Paque density gradient centrifugation. Trimming takes 2 bases from V and 8 bases from J, and the germline ends sit 11 bases apart. The CDR3 spans 13 residues, from the cysteine through the phenylalanine. Kept here is only the CDR3 DNA, which spans 39 bases and is read in frame from base 1. According to the germline V gene, CDR1 reads SGHRS and CDR2 reads YFSETQ. Study-wide conclusions, independent of this receptor: Contracting CD4+ clones turned up mainly in the CM and EM memory subsets, whereas EMRA was where CD8+ clones were enriched. SARS-CoV-2 specificity was not confirmed for the second-wave clones peaking on day 37. Some responding clones were found in pre-infection memory, which suggests that pre-existing cross-reactive memory T cells took part in the SARS-CoV-2 response. From day 15 to 85, contracting clones showed balanced CD4/CD8 phenotypes, whereas a second wave of clones that expanded from day 15 to 37 leaned towards CD4+. Only two mild cases were covered in the study, and larger cohorts including severe cases with pre-infection samples were considered necessary.

This sequence uses TRBV5-1 and TRBJ2-1, with a tentative D gene TRBD2 over 6 matching bases. The clonotype originates from a young man who had mild COVID-19 (a few samples of this study predate the infection). The sample titles of this study are shuffled in the database, so cell type and time point are left out; the donor was told from shared clones. Input material: PBMCs or a T cell subset sorted from them (not recorded which). The DNA sequence is as follows: TGCGCCAGCAGCTTCCAGGGAGGTGATGAGCAGTTCTTC. Translation gives CASSFQGGDEQFF.